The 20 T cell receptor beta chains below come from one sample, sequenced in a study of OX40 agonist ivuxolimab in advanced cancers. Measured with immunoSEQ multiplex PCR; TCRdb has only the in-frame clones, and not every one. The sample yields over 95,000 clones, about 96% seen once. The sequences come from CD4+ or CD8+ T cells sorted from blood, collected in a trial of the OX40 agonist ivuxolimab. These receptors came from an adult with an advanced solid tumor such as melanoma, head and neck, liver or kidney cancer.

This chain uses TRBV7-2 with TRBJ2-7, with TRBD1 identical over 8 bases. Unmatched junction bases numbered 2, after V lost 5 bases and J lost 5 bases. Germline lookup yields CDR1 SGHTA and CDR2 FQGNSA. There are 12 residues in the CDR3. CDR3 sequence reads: CASSRTGNEQYF. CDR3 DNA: TGTGCCAGCAGCCGGACAGGGAACGAGCAGTACTTC.

The CDR3 bases are TGTGCCAGTAGTATGGGCGGGGGGCTCAACAATGAGCAGTTCTTC. Protein: CASSMGGGLNNEQFF. This chain uses TRBV19 with TRBJ2-1, with TRBD2 matching over 8 bases. Germline assignment: CDR1 LNHDA and CDR2 SQIVND (reference sequence). This CDR3 is built from 15 residues. After removal of 3 bases from V and 5 bases from J, the junction contained 6 bases not matched to a gene.

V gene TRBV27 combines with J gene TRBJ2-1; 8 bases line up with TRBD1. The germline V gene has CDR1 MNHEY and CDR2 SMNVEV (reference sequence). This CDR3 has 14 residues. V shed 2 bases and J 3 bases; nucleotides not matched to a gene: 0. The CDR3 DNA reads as TGTGCCAGCAGTTTAGGGACAGGCTACAATGAGCAGTTCTTC. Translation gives CASSLGTGYNEQFF.

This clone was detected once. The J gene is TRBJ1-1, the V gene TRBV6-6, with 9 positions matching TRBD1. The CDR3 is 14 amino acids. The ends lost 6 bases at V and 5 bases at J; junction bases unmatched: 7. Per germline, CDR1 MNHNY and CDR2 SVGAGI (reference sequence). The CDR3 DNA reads TGTGCCAGCAGCCTGGGACAGGGCCGGACTGAAGCTTTCTTT. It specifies CASSLGQGRTEAFF.

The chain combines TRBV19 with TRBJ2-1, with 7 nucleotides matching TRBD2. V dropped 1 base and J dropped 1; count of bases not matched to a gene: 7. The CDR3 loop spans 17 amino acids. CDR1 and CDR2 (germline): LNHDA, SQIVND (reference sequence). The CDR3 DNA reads TGTGCCAGTAGTATAGTCTATCCTAGCGGATCCTACAATGAGCAGTTCTTC. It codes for CASSIVYPSGSYNEQFF.

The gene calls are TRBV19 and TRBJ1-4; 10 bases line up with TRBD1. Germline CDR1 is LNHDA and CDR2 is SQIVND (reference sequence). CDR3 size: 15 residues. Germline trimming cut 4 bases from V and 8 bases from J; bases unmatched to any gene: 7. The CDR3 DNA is TGTGCCAGTAGTAATTGGACAGGGGGATCGGAAAAACTGTTTTTT. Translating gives CASSNWTGGSEKLFF.

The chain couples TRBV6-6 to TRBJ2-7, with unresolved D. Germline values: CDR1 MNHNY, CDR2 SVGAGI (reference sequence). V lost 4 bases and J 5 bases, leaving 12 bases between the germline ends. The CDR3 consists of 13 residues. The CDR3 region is CASSSHPTDEQYF. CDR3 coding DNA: TGTGCCAGCAGTTCCCACCCGACGGACGAGCAGTACTTC.

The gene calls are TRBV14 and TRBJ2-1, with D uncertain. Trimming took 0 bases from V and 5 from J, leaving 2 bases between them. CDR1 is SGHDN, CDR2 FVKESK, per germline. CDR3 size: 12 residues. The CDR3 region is CASSQDNNEQFF. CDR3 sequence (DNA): TGTGCCAGCAGCCAAGATAACAATGAGCAGTTCTTC.

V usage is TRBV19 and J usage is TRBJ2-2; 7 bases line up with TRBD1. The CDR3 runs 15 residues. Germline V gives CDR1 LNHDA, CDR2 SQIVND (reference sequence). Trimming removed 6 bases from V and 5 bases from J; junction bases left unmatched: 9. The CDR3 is CASRNDRVGTGELFF. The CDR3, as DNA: TGTGCCAGTAGAAACGACAGGGTGGGGACCGGGGAGCTGTTTTTT.

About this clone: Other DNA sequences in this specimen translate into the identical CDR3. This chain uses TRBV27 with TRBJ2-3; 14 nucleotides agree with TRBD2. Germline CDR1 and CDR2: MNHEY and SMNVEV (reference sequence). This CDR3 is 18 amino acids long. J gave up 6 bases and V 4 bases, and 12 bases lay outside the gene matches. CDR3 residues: CASSSPGLAGEETDTQYF. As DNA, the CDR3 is TGTGCCAGCAGTTCTCCGGGACTAGCGGGAGAGGAGACGGATACGCAGTATTTT.

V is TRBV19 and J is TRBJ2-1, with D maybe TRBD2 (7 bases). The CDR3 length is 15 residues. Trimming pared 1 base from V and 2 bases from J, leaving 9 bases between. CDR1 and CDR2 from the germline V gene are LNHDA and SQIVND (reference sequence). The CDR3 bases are TGTGCCAGTAGTATAGGAGGGGGGGCCTACAATGAGCAGTTCTTC. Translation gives CASSIGGGAYNEQFF.

This CDR3 is CASSVEGNSQGDTQYF. The CDR3 nucleotides read TGTGCCAGCAGCGTAGAAGGAAATAGCCAAGGAGATACGCAGTATTTT. The chain is built from TRBV9 and TRBJ2-3; no firm D call. Trimming removed 0 bases from V and 5 bases from J, with 16 bases in between. The CDR3 spans 16 residues. Germline assignment: CDR1 SGDLS and CDR2 YYNGEE.

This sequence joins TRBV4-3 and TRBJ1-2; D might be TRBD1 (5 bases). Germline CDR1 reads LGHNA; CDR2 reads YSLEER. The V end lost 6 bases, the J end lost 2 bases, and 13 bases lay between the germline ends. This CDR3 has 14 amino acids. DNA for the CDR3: TGCGCCAGCAGGGAGGGGACGGAGAACTATGGCTACACCTTC. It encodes CASREGTENYGYTF.

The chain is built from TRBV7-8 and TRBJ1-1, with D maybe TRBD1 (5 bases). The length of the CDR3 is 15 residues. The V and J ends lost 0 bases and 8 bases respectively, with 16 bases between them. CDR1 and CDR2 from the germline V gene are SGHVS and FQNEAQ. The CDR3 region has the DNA TGTGCCAGCAGCTTAGCCATCGAAAACCGACAGGAAGCTTTCTTT. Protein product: CASSLAIENRQEAFF.

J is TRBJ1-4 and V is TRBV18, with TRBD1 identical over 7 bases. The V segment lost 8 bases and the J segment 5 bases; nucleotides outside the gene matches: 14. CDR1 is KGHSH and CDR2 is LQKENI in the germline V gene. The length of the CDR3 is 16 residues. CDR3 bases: TGTGCCAGCCAAACCGGGGACAGAAGAGAAAATGAAAAACTGTTTTTT. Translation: CASQTGDRRENEKLFF.

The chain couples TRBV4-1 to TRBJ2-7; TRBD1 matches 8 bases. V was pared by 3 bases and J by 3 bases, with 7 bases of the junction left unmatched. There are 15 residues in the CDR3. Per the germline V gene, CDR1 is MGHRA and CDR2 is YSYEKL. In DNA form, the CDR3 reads TGCGCCAGCAGCCACCCCGGGACAGGAAGCTACGAGCAGTACTTC. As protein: CASSHPGTGSYEQYF.

CDR3 residues: CASSVIAGGAYGNTIYF. The CDR3 nucleotides are TGTGCCAGCAGCGTGATAGCAGGGGGCGCGTATGGAAACACCATATATTTT. This chain joins TRBV9 and TRBJ1-3; 8 bases agree with TRBD1. The ends lost 2 bases at V and 3 bases at J; junction bases unmatched: 10. From germline, CDR1 is SGDLS and CDR2 YYNGEE. The CDR3 covers 17 residues.

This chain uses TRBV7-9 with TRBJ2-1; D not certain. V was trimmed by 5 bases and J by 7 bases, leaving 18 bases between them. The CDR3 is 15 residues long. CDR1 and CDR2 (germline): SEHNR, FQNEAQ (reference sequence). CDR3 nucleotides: TGTGCCAGCAGCCTTACCCCTGGTCCAGGTAATGAGCAGTTCTTC. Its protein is CASSLTPGPGNEQFF.

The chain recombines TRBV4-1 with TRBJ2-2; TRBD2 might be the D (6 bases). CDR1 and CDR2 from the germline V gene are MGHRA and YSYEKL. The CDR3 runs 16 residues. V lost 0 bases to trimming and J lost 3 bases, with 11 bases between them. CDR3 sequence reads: CASSQEAGLDTGELFF. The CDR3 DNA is TGCGCCAGCAGCCAAGAGGCGGGGTTGGACACCGGGGAGCTGTTTTTT.

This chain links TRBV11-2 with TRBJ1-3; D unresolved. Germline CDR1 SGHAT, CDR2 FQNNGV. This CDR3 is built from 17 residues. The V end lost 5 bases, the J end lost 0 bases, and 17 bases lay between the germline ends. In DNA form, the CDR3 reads TGTGCCAGCAGCCCACCAAGGGCGGGAGGCTCTGGAAACACCATATATTTT. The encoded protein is CASSPPRAGGSGNTIYF.